The subject of this entry is one T cell receptor beta chain. As yet, its antigen is unknown. The data were taken from a study of cytomegalovirus exposure and HLA in healthy donors. The CDR3 totals 14 residues. The ends lost 6 bases at V and 6 bases at J; junction bases unmatched: 4. The germline V gene encodes CDR1 ENHRY and CDR2 SYGVKD. The PCR made use of 60 Vbeta and 13 Jbeta primers. The data were produced by immunoSEQ multiplex PCR, yet TCRdb's version contains in-frame clones alone and is incomplete. The sample yields 35,000 to 40,000 clones, 55% to 75% seen once. Whole-study findings and limits: Later analysis identified several of the most significant clusters that appeared linked to common viral pathogens. Later analysis associated a missense DCLRE1C variant with TCR beta V- and J-gene trimming. By a later analysis, the bulk of CMV-associated TCR beta chains appeared HLA-restricted.

The specimen sequenced was PBMCs. The receptor was isolated from a man aged 45 to 65 in good health and CMV-seropositive. The chain combines TRBV10-3 with TRBJ2-2; 10 bases line up with TRBD1. The CDR3 DNA follows: TGTGCCATCAGACCGGGACAGGGGCCCGGGGAGCTGTTTTTT. Its protein is CAIRPGQGPGELFF.